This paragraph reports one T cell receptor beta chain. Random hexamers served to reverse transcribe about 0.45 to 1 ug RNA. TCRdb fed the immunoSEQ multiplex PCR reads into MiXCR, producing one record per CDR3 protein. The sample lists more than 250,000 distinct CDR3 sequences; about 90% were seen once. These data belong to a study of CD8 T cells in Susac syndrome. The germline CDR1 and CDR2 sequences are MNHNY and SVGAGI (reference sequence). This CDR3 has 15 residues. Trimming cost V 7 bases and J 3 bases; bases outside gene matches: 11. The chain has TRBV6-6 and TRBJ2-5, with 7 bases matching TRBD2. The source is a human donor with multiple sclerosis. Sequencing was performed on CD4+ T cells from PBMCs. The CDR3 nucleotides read TGTGCCAGCACCCACCCTAGCGGAGGGGAAGAGACCCAGTACTTC. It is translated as CASTHPSGGEETQYF.